This T cell receptor (beta chain) is from a study of T cell responses to AZD1222 COVID-19 vaccine. This clone occurred a few times. The target antigen is unknown. The CDR3 contains 15 residues. V was pared by 1 base and J by 2 bases, with 12 bases between. Germline CDR1 and CDR2: LGHNA and YSLEER. Repertoires were generated with immunoSEQ multiplex PCR, while TCRdb's copy carries only in-frame clones and drops some. This table has roughly 100,000 clones, 90% appearing once. Broader study findings: It was only after the peak T cell response that any repertoires were sampled.

The chain links TRBV4-3 to TRBJ2-7, with no clear D. This TCR was recovered from an adult who received the AZD1222 COVID-19 vaccine. The specimen was peripheral blood, collected 28 days after the second AZD1222 dose. The CDR3, as DNA: TGCGCCAGCAGCCAAGTTTTTGGATCACCCTACGAGCAGTACTTC. This encodes CASSQVFGSPYEQYF.